The next 17 T cell receptor beta chains were all read from a single sample in a study of cytomegalovirus exposure and HLA in healthy donors. PCR involved 60 Vbeta and 13 Jbeta primers. Here immunoSEQ multiplex PCR was the method, and the copy in TCRdb shows in-frame clones only, minus some. Among hundreds of thousands of clones listed, around 83% were seen once. The sample was PBMCs. The receptor source for this set is a girl aged 2 to 10 in good health and CMV-seronegative.

V and J are TRBV5-6 and TRBJ2-7, with TRBD1 matching 8 bases. CDR1 and CDR2 (germline): SGHDT, YYEEEE. This CDR3 has 14 residues. J was trimmed by 0 bases and V by 2 bases; bases with no gene match: 1. This CDR3 is CASSFGTGSYEQYF. The CDR3 coding sequence is TGTGCCAGCAGCTTTGGGACAGGCTCCTACGAGCAGTACTTC.

This chain uses TRBV7-6 with TRBJ2-3, with TRBD1 as a possible D gene (5 bases). The length of the CDR3 is 18 residues. The V end lost 5 bases, the J end lost 0 bases, and 21 bases lay between the germline ends. Germline CDR1 is SGHVS and CDR2 is FNYEAQ. CDR3 nucleotide sequence: TGTGCCAGCAGCCGACCACTGACAGCACCCGCGAGCACAGATACGCAGTATTTT. It specifies CASSRPLTAPASTDTQYF.

This clone was observed a few times. V is TRBV5-1 and J is TRBJ2-1, with D possibly matching TRBD1 (7 bases). Trimming removed 4 bases from V and 10 bases from J, with 21 bases in between. The CDR3 sequence is 15 residues long. In germline, CDR1 is SGHRS, CDR2 YFSETQ. The CDR3 nucleotides are TGCGCCAGCAGCCAGAACGGACAGGCAGGGGGGGAGCAGTTCTTC. As protein: CASSQNGQAGGEQFF.

A few counts support this clone. The chain has TRBV6-6 and TRBJ2-3; no clear D gene. Looked up from germline, CDR1 is MNHNY and CDR2 is SVGAGI (reference sequence). Trimming left V 0 bases short and J 5 bases short, with 15 bases between. CDR3 size: 16 residues. The CDR3 coding sequence is TGTGCCAGCAGTTACTCGAGCTCCTCTGGGCAAGATACGCAGTATTTT. Protein: CASSYSSSSGQDTQYF.

The chain recombines TRBV19 with TRBJ2-3; D is ambiguous. The CDR3 has 14 residues. The V gene lost 6 bases and the J gene lost 0 bases, with 10 bases spanning the gap. Germline V gene sequence: CDR1 LNHDA, CDR2 SQIVND (reference sequence). The CDR3 DNA reads as TGTGCCAGTAGGGTGAGCACTAGCACAGATACGCAGTATTTT. This encodes CASRVSTSTDTQYF. Variable domain in full (rest from reference TRBV19 and TRBJ2-3): DGGITQSPKYLFRKEGQNVTLSCEQNLNHDAMYWYRQDPGQGLRLIYYSQIVNDFQKGDIAEGYSVSREKKESFPLTVTSAQKNPTAFYLCASRVSTSTDTQYFGPGTRLTVL.

The rearrangement joins TRBV5-1 to TRBJ2-3; D gene ambiguous. CDR1 SGHRS and CDR2 YFSETQ come from the germline V gene. Trimming pared 0 bases from V and 4 bases from J, leaving 15 bases between. The length of the CDR3 is 16 residues. In DNA, the CDR3 is TGCGCCAGCAGCTTGGATCGGGTTCTTCGGGCAGATACGCAGTATTTT. This translates into CASSLDRVLRADTQYF. The whole variable domain, filled in from reference TRBV5-1 and TRBJ2-3, reads KAGVTQTPRYLIKTRGQQVTLSCSPISGHRSVSWYQQTPGQGLQFLFEYFSETQRNKGNFPGRFSGRQFSNSRSEMNVSTLELGDSALYLCASSLDRVLRADTQYFGPGTRLTVL.

This rearrangement joins TRBV19 to TRBJ2-3; weak D call: TRBD1 (6 bases). The CDR3 loop spans 15 amino acids. Germline-derived CDR1 and CDR2 are LNHDA and SQIVND (reference sequence). The V end lost 8 bases, the J end lost 1 base, and 16 bases lay between the germline ends. The CDR3 here is CASCDRTARTDTQYF. In DNA form, the CDR3 reads TGTGCCAGTTGCGACAGGACGGCGCGCACAGATACGCAGTATTTT.

The gene calls are TRBV19 and TRBJ2-5; TRBD1 is a possible D gene (6 bases). V was cut by 7 bases and J by 5 bases, with 14 bases left in between. The germline V gene has CDR1 LNHDA and CDR2 SQIVND (reference sequence). This CDR3 comprises 13 residues. Here the CDR3 reads CASTPGHLETQYF. The CDR3 DNA follows: TGTGCCAGTACCCCGGGACATCTGGAGACCCAGTACTTC.

The V call is TRBV6-1, the J call TRBJ2-3, with 12 positions matching TRBD2. Germline V gene sequence: CDR1 MNHNS, CDR2 SASEGT. After removal of 6 bases from V and 3 bases from J, the junction contained 4 bases not matched to a gene. There are 15 residues in the CDR3. The CDR3 sequence is CASSRLAGETDTQYF. The CDR3 bases are TGTGCCAGCAGCCGACTAGCGGGGGAAACAGATACGCAGTATTTT.

This clone was counted a single time. This chain uses TRBV6-5 with TRBJ2-2, with 8 positions matching TRBD1. The germline V gene has CDR1 MNHEY and CDR2 SVGAGI. After removal of 6 bases from V and 6 bases from J, the junction contained 3 bases not matched to a gene. The CDR3 consists of 13 residues. The CDR3 loop reads CASRLQGAGELFF. In nucleotides, the CDR3 is TGTGCCAGCAGGCTACAGGGGGCCGGGGAGCTGTTTTTT.

This chain connects TRBV30 to TRBJ1-2; a possible D gene is TRBD1 (5 bases). Germline CDR1 GTSNPN, CDR2 SVGIG (reference sequence). The CDR3 consists of 14 residues. V lost 2 bases and J lost 8, with 18 bases in between. CDR3 sequence (DNA): TGTGCCTGGAGTAGCCTCGGGGGAACGCGGGGCTACACCTTC. Translation: CAWSSLGGTRGYTF.

This clone was seen just once. The V and J genes are TRBV9 and TRBJ1-1; TRBD1 is a possible D gene (5 bases). V was cut by 0 bases and J by 5 bases, with 11 bases left in between. Germline V gene data show CDR1 as SGDLS and CDR2 as YYNGEE. This CDR3 comprises 14 residues. The CDR3 DNA is TGTGCCAGCAGCGTAGATCCAGGGAAAACTGAAGCTTTCTTT. Translated, it gives CASSVDPGKTEAFF.

J is TRBJ1-3 and V is TRBV2; D uncertain. The CDR3 length is 12 residues. Trimming cost V 8 bases and J 4 bases, with 9 bases left between them. Germline V gene lookup returns CDR1 SNHLY and CDR2 FYNNEI. This CDR3 reads CASSGGGNTIYF. The CDR3 bases are TGTGCCAGCTCGGGCGGGGGAAACACCATATATTTT.

This clone occurred once. This chain joins TRBV25-1 and TRBJ2-7; weak D call: TRBD2 (5 bases). Germline V gene sequence: CDR1 MGHDK, CDR2 SYGVNS. V dropped 4 bases and J dropped 5 bases, with 18 bases sitting between them. The CDR3 consists of 15 residues. The CDR3 reads CASSGRGGNWDEQYF. Here the CDR3 DNA reads TGTGCCAGCAGTGGTCGAGGAGGTAACTGGGACGAGCAGTACTTC.

Only one count was recorded for this clone. V and J are TRBV18 and TRBJ2-3; the match to TRBD2 covers 11 bases. The CDR3 loop spans 16 amino acids. With V trimmed by 3 bases and J by 2 bases, 4 bases remained unmatched. Germline CDR1 reads KGHSH; CDR2 reads LQKENI. DNA of the CDR3: TGTGCCAGCTCACCCGGGACTAGCGGATTCACAGATACGCAGTATTTT. Its protein is CASSPGTSGFTDTQYF.

V gene TRBV7-9 combines with J gene TRBJ2-5; 7 bases are shared with TRBD2. This CDR3 has 16 amino acids. The J segment lost 3 bases and the V segment lost 3 bases, leaving 10 bases of the junction unmatched. Germline V gives CDR1 SEHNR, CDR2 FQNEAQ (reference sequence). The CDR3 coding sequence is TGTGCCAGCAGCTTGAGCCCGTACAGCGGGGAAGAGACCCAGTACTTC. As protein: CASSLSPYSGEETQYF.

The chain has TRBV7-9 and TRBJ2-7, with 9 bases matching TRBD2. Germline trimming cut 5 bases from V and 3 bases from J; bases unmatched to any gene: 8. Germline V gene lookup returns CDR1 SEHNR and CDR2 FQNEAQ (reference sequence). CDR3 size: 15 residues. The CDR3 bases are TGTGCCAGCAGCCTAGTAGGAGCGGGAGGCTACGAGCAGTACTTC. Protein product: CASSLVGAGGYEQYF.